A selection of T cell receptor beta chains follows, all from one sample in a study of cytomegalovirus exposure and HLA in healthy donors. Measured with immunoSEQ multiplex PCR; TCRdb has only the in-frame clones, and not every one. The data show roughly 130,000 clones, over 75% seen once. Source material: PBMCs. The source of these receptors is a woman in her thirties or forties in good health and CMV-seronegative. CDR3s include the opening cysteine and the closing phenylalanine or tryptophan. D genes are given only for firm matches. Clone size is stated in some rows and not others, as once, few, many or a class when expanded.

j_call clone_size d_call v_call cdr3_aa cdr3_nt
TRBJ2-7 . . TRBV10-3 CAISESLLVRSYEQYF TGTGCCATCAGTGAGTCATTACTAGTTCGTTCCTACGAGCAGTACTTC
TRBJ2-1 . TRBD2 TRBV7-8 CASSLGGTNEQFF TGTGCCAGCAGCCTGGGGGGGACCAATGAGCAGTTCTTC
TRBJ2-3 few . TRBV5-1 CASRRGILTDTQYF TGCGCCAGCAGGAGGGGGATCCTTACAGATACGCAGTATTTT
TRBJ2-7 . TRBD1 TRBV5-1 CASSTQGSSYEQYF TGCGCCAGCAGCACACAGGGGAGCTCCTACGAGCAGTACTTC
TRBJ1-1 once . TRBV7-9 CSSSLSRVRDTEAFF TGTTCCAGCAGCTTGTCCAGGGTTAGGGACACTGAAGCTTTCTTT
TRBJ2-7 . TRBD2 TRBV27 CASSSRLAGNYEQYF TGTGCCAGCAGTTCACGACTAGCGGGGAACTACGAGCAGTACTTC
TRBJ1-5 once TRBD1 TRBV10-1 CASSQGQLGFNQPQHF TGCGCCAGCAGCCAGGGACAGTTGGGCTTCAATCAGCCCCAGCATTTT
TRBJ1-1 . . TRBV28 CASSLQTGITEAFF TGTGCCAGCAGTCTCCAAACAGGGATTACTGAAGCTTTCTTT
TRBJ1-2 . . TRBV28 CASSFTANYGYTF TGTGCCAGCAGTTTCACAGCTAACTATGGCTACACCTTC
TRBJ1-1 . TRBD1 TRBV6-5 CASKSRTGVTEAFF TGTGCCAGTAAGTCACGGACAGGAGTTACTGAAGCTTTCTTT
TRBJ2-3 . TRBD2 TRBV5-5 CASSKGLAGVSADTQYF TGTGCCAGCAGCAAGGGACTAGCGGGAGTTAGTGCAGATACGCAGTATTTT
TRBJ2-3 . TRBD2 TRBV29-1 CSVGASGTTDTQYF TGCAGCGTTGGAGCTAGCGGGACTACAGATACGCAGTATTTT
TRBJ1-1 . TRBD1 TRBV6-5 CASSGQGDTEAFF TGTGCCAGCAGTGGACAGGGGGACACTGAAGCTTTCTTT
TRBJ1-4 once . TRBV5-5 CASSLWQGLNEKLFF TGTGCCAGCAGCTTGTGGCAGGGGCTTAATGAAAAACTGTTTTTT
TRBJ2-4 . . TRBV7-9 CSSSLSFLAKNIQYF TGTTCCAGCAGCTTGAGCTTTCTAGCCAAAAACATTCAGTACTTC
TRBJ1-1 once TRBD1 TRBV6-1 CASSRFTTGTEAFF TGTGCCAGCAGTCGATTTACGACAGGGACCGAGGCTTTCTTT
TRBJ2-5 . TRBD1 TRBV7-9 CASSVTGGETQYF TGTGCCAGCAGCGTGACAGGGGGGGAGACCCAGTACTTC
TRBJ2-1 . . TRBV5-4 CANTPSGTPLSEQFF TGTGCCAACACGCCTTCCGGGACTCCCCTCAGTGAGCAGTTCTTC
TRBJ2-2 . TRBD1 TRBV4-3 CASSQEYRGQTGELFF TGCGCCAGCAGCCAGGAGTACAGGGGGCAAACCGGGGAGCTGTTTTTT
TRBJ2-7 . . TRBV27 CASTPRGLAAYEQYF TGTGCCAGCACCCCCAGGGGGCTAGCGGCTTACGAGCAGTACTTC
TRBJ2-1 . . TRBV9 CASSAGAEYNEQFF TGTGCCAGCAGCGCGGGAGCGGAATACAATGAGCAGTTCTTC
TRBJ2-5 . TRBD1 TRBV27 CASSVGQGRETQYF TGTGCCAGCAGTGTGGGACAGGGGAGGGAGACCCAGTACTTC
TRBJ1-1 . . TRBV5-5 CASSLGSGTEAFF TGTGCCAGCAGCTTGGGGAGCGGGACTGAAGCTTTCTTT
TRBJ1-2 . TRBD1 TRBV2 CASSETGGGYTF TGTGCCAGCAGCGAGACAGGGGGCGGCTACACCTTC
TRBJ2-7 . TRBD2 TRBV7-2 CASSLGLAGVSYF TGTGCCAGCAGCTTAGGGCTAGCGGGAGTCTCTTACTTC
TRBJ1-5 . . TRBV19 CASRRTSTDSNQPQHF TGTGCCAGTAGACGAACCTCGACAGATAGCAATCAGCCCCAGCATTTT
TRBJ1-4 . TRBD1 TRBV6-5 CASSDYRGEKLFF TGTGCCAGCAGTGACTACAGGGGCGAAAAACTGTTTTTT
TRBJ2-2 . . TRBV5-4 CASSPLTSTGELFF TGTGCCAGCAGCCCCCTGACTAGCACCGGGGAGCTGTTTTTT
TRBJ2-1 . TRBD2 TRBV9 CASSPGGLAGYEQFF TGTGCCAGCAGCCCAGGGGGACTAGCGGGATATGAGCAGTTCTTC
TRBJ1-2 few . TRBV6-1 CASSERSGSLYGYTF TGTGCCAGCAGTGAAAGGTCCGGGAGCCTTTATGGCTACACCTTC
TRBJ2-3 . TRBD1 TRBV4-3 CASSQYYPGQITDTQYF TGCGCCAGCAGCCAGTACTATCCGGGACAGATCACAGATACGCAGTATTTT
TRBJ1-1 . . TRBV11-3 CASSWRGTDTEAFF TGTGCCAGCAGCTGGAGGGGTACCGACACTGAAGCTTTCTTT
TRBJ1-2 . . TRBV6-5 CASSDRGPYGYTF TGTGCCAGCAGCGACCGCGGTCCCTATGGCTACACCTTC
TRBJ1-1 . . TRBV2 CASSVGELTEAFF TGTGCCAGCAGTGTAGGAGAACTCACTGAAGCTTTCTTT
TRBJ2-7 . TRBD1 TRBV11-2 CASSLEAGTGTHEQYF TGTGCCAGCAGCTTAGAGGCCGGGACAGGGACCCACGAGCAGTACTTC
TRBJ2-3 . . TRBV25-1 CASSAELASRSTDTQYF TGTGCCAGCAGTGCGGAACTAGCTTCGCGTTCCACAGATACGCAGTATTTT
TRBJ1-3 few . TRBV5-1 CASSWSGELGNTIYF TGCGCCAGCAGCTGGTCCGGAGAACTCGGAAACACCATATATTTT
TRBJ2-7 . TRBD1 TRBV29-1 CSVEATGENEQYF TGCAGCGTTGAAGCCACAGGGGAAAACGAGCAGTACTTC
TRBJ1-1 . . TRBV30 CACAGGGSRTEAFF TGTGCCTGCGCCGGGGGGGGAAGTCGGACTGAAGCTTTCTTT
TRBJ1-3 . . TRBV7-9 CASSSPLTDSGNTIYF TGTGCCAGCAGCTCGCCCCTGACAGATTCTGGAAACACCATATATTTT
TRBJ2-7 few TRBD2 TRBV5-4 CASSLTSGSIYEQYF TGTGCCAGCAGCCTTACTAGCGGGAGTATCTACGAGCAGTACTTC
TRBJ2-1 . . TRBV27 CASSLDITYNEQFF TGTGCCAGCAGCCTGGACATAACCTACAATGAGCAGTTCTTC
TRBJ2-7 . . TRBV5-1 CASRGADEQYF TGCGCCAGCAGGGGGGCAGACGAGCAGTACTTC
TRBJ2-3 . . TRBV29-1 CSVGGQVVTDTQYF TGCAGCGTTGGGGGCCAGGTGGTAACAGATACGCAGTATTTT
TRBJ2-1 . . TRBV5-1 CASSLGHKEDEQFF TGCGCCAGCAGCCTGGGACATAAGGAGGATGAGCAGTTCTTC
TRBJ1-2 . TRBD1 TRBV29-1 CSVDRQGARGYTF TGCAGCGTTGATCGGCAGGGGGCTCGTGGCTACACCTTC
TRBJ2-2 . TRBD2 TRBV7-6 CASSPLTSGRTGELFF TGTGCCAGCAGCCCCTTGACTAGCGGGAGAACCGGGGAGCTGTTTTTT
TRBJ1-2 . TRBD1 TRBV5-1 CASSWGTGYGLDGYTF TGCGCCAGCAGCTGGGGGACAGGGTATGGATTAGATGGCTACACCTTC
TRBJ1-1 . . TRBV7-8 CASSSDTIPNTEAFF TGTGCCAGCAGCTCAGACACAATCCCGAACACTGAAGCTTTCTTT
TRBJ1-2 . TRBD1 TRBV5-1 CASSLGTANYGYTF TGCGCCAGCAGCCTGGGGACAGCTAACTATGGCTACACCTTC
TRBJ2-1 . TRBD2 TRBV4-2 CASSLSGYSEQFF TGTGCCAGCAGCCTTAGCGGGTACAGTGAGCAGTTCTTC
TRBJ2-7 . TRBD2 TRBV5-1 CASSQSGSFSYEQYF TGCGCCAGCAGCCAAAGCGGGAGCTTCAGCTACGAGCAGTACTTC
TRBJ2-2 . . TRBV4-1 CASSRSQGYGGELFF TGCGCCAGCAGCCGTTCACAGGGTTATGGCGGGGAGCTGTTTTTT
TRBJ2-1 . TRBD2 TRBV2 CASSVSLADGRGQFF TGTGCCAGCAGTGTATCACTAGCGGATGGGCGGGGGCAGTTCTTC